This entry lists 5 T cell receptor beta chains sequenced from one sample in a study of OX40 agonist ivuxolimab in advanced cancers. The library was generated by the immunoSEQ multiplex PCR assay. The source is immuneACCESS, and TCRdb retained only in-frame sequences with V and J called. Part of the clones is not carried over; for the studies checked, unresolved V genes explain less than half of this, and the remainder is unexplained. This sample comprises about 60,000 clones, over 80% of them detected only once. The ten largest clones take up around 2.5% of the sample. The material was CD4+ or CD8+ T cells sorted from blood, obtained in a trial of the OX40 agonist ivuxolimab. The receptors shown here come from an adult with an advanced solid tumor such as melanoma, head and neck, liver or kidney cancer.

The gene calls are TRBV29-1 and TRBJ1-3; unclear D gene. Between the trimmed V and J ends, which lost 4 bases and 2 bases, there was a span of 6 bases. There are 12 residues in the CDR3. Germline CDR1 reads SQVTM; CDR2 reads ANQGSEA. CDR3 in amino acids: CSVAGTGNTIYF. The CDR3 coding sequence is TGCAGCGTTGCCGGTACTGGAAACACCATATATTTT.

The chain is built from TRBV29-1 and TRBJ2-7; D possibly corresponds to TRBD2 (6 bases). Trimming pared 4 bases from V and 2 bases from J, leaving 15 bases between. Germline loops: CDR1 SQVTM, CDR2 ANQGSEA. This CDR3 region has 14 residues. The CDR3 loop is CSVVAGNPPYEQYF. For the CDR3, the DNA is TGCAGCGTTGTGGCGGGGAACCCCCCCTACGAGCAGTACTTC.

The rearrangement joins TRBV7-2 to TRBJ2-7; D uncertain. The V end was cut by 5 bases, the J end by 6 bases, with 11 bases between. The CDR3 extends over 12 amino acids. Germline values: CDR1 SGHTA, CDR2 FQGNSA. CDR3 coding DNA: TGTGCCAGCAGCGCGACTGTGGGCGAGCAGTACTTC. Encoded protein: CASSATVGEQYF.

This chain joins TRBV7-9 and TRBJ1-2; D possibly corresponds to TRBD1 (6 bases). The CDR3 is 14 amino acids. V was trimmed by 1 base and J by 4 bases, leaving 10 bases between them. Germline CDR1 reads SEHNR; CDR2 reads FQNEAQ (reference sequence). CDR3 coding DNA: TGTGCCAGCAGCTTAGAACAGGGACTCTATGGCTACACCTTC. This encodes CASSLEQGLYGYTF.

The chain couples TRBV19 to TRBJ1-3, with 9 bases aligning to TRBD1. CDR3 length equals 16 residues. Germline values: CDR1 LNHDA, CDR2 SQIVND (reference sequence). Trimming took 5 bases from V and 3 from J; bases not matched to a gene: 8. The CDR3 region has the DNA TGTGCCAGTAGTCCCCTAACAGGGGGCAGTGGAAACACCATATATTTT. It is translated as CASSPLTGGSGNTIYF.